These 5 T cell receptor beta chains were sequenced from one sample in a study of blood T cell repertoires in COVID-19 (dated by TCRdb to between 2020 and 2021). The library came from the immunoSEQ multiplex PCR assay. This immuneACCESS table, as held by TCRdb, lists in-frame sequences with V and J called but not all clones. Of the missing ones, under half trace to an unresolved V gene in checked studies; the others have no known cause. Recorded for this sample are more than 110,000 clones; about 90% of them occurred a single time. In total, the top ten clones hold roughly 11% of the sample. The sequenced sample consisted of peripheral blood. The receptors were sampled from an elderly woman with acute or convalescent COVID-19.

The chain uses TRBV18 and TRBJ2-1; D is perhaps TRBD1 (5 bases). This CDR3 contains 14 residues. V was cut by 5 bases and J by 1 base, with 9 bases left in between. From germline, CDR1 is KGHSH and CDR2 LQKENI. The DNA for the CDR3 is TGTGCCAGCTCAGCTACAGGATCCTACAATGAGCAGTTCTTC. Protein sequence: CASSATGSYNEQFF.

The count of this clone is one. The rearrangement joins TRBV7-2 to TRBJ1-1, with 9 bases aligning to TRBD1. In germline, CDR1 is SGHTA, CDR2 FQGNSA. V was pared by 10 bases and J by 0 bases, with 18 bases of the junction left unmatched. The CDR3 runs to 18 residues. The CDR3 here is CAIRGIRTGATVNTEAFF. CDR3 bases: TGTGCCATCCGAGGAATCCGGACAGGGGCGACGGTGAACACTGAAGCTTTCTTT.

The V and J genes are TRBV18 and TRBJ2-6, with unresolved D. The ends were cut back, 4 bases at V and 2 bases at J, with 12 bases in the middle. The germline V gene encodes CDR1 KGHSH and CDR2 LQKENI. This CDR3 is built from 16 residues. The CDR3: CASSRLEATGANVLTF. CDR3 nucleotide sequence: TGTGCCAGCTCACGTCTAGAGGCAACTGGGGCCAACGTCCTGACTTTC. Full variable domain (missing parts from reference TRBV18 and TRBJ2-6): NAGVMQNPRHLVRRRGQEARLRCSPMKGHSHVYWYRQLPEEGLKFMVYLQKENIIDESGMPKERFSAEFPKEGPSILRIQQVVRGDSAAYFCASSRLEATGANVLTFGAGSRLTVL.

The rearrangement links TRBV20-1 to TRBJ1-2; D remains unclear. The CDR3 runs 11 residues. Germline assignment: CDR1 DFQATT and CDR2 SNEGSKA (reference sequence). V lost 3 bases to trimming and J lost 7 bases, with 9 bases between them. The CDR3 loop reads CSASYSGGYTF. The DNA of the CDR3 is TGCAGTGCTAGTTACTCCGGTGGCTACACCTTC.

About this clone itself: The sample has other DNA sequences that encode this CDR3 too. CDR3 sequence reads: CASSQVRNSPLHF. CDR3 bases: TGTGCCAGCAGCCAAGTCAGGAATTCACCCCTCCACTTT. The chain employs TRBV3-1 (or the pseudogene TRBV3-2) and TRBJ1-6; D not certain. Germline V gene sequence: CDR1 LGHDT, CDR2 YNNKEL (reference sequence). This CDR3 has 13 amino acids. The V gene lost 1 base and the J gene lost 7 bases, with 5 bases spanning the gap.